A single sample is the source of the 10 T cell receptor beta chains below, sequenced in a study of human T cells and chemical hapten exposure. Time point given: pre-sensitization, week 0. As for treatment: therapeutic diphenylcyclopropenone sensitization with weekly scalp DPC. TCRdb reanalysed the RACE reads using MiXCR and keeps one entry per CDR3 protein. The data show more than 300,000 distinct CDR3 sequences, with 5% to 6.5% seen just once and 2% to 3% held by the top ten. This specimen was whole blood, taken in connection with sensitization to the hapten diphenylcyclopropenone (DPC). The receptor source for this set is a woman in her 50s with alopecia areata. Some clones in this sample may be carry-over from other donors' samples.

This clonotype was seen only a few times. The chain joins TRBV20-1 to TRBJ1-4; TRBD1 matches at 9 bases. V lost 3 bases, J lost 4 bases, and 3 bases stayed unmatched. In germline, CDR1 is DFQATT, CDR2 SNEGSKA (reference sequence). This CDR3 has 14 amino acids. CDR3 coding DNA: TGCAGTGCTAGCCGACAGGGGGTTAATGAAAAACTGTTTTTT. It is translated as CSASRQGVNEKLFF.

The chain couples TRBV5-6 to TRBJ1-5, with D perhaps matching TRBD1 (5 bases). With 0 bases removed from V and 6 bases from J, the gap between germline ends came to 10 bases. The CDR3 spans 14 residues. Germline values: CDR1 SGHDT, CDR2 YYEEEE. The CDR3 sequence: CASSLAGAVQPQHF. In DNA, the CDR3 is TGTGCCAGCAGCTTGGCCGGGGCGGTTCAGCCCCAGCATTTT.

This clonotype has ten or more counts. V is TRBV29-1 and J is TRBJ2-6; D gene unclear. The CDR3 totals 15 residues. Trimming took off 7 bases at V and 1 base at J, with 14 bases between the two ends. The germline CDR1 and CDR2 sequences are SQVTM and ANQGSEA. The CDR3 bases are TGCAGCGCTTGGACCGAATCTTCTGGGGCCAACGTCCTGACTTTC. Translating gives CSAWTESSGANVLTF.

This clonotype was detected only a few times. CDR3 coding DNA: TGTGCCAGCAGTACAACCAGGGAAGAGACCCAGTACTTC. It encodes CASSTTREETQYF. The gene calls are TRBV2 and TRBJ2-5; possible D gene TRBD1, 5 bases. Germline V gene data show CDR1 as SNHLY and CDR2 as FYNNEI. Trimming shortened V by 5 bases and J by 3 bases, and 10 bases separated the two germline ends. This CDR3 contains 13 residues.

The chain couples TRBV29-1 to TRBJ1-1; TRBD1 is a possible D gene (6 bases). Germline CDR1 SQVTM, CDR2 ANQGSEA. This CDR3 spans 14 amino acids. V lost 6 bases, J lost 0 bases, and 14 bases lay in between. The CDR3 reads CSVSPGTLNTEAFF. CDR3 bases: TGCAGCGTCTCGCCCGGGACATTGAACACTGAAGCTTTCTTT.

This clonotype was found many times. The chain links TRBV10-3 to TRBJ1-6; TRBD1 agrees at 8 bases. This CDR3 comprises 14 residues. Looked up from germline, CDR1 is ENHRY and CDR2 is SYGVKD. The trim removed 5 bases at V and 3 bases at J, leaving 0 bases unmatched. The CDR3 here is CAISTGGYNSPLHF. CDR3 nucleotide sequence: TGTGCCATCAGTACAGGGGGCTATAATTCACCCCTCCACTTT.

The chain joins TRBV28 to TRBJ1-4; no reliable D call. Germline V lookup: CDR1 MDHEN, CDR2 SYDVKM. The V gene lost 6 bases and the J gene lost 5 bases, with 13 bases spanning the gap. CDR3 length: 14 residues. CDR3: CASSLWSENEKLFF. CDR3 nucleotide sequence: TGTGCCAGCAGCCTATGGTCGGAAAATGAAAAACTGTTTTTT. The entire variable domain, with the rest obtained from reference TRBV28 and TRBJ1-4, is as follows: DVKVTQSSRYLVKRTGEKVFLECVQDMDHENMFWYRQDPGLGLRLIYFSYDVKMKEKGDIPEGYSVSREKKERFSLILESASTNQTSMYLCASSLWSENEKLFFGSGTQLSVL.

This clonotype has at least ten counts. The chain employs TRBV10-3 and TRBJ1-1, with D unclear. The germline V gene has CDR1 ENHRY and CDR2 SYGVKD. This CDR3 comprises 12 residues. V lost 1 base and J lost 5, with 5 bases in between. CDR3 coding DNA: TGTGCCATCAGTGAGTGGGGTACTGAAGCTTTCTTT. This gives the protein CAISEWGTEAFF.

In this sample, this clonotype turned up a few times. This chain joins TRBV3-1 and TRBJ2-5; D is perhaps TRBD1 (5 bases). The CDR3 length is 16 residues. Germline loops: CDR1 LGHDT, CDR2 YNNKEL (reference sequence). With 4 bases removed from V and 1 base from J, the gap between germline ends came to 16 bases. The CDR3 DNA sequence: TGTGCCAGCAGCCCCCCCCAACAACAGGCCCAAGAGACCCAGTACTTC. Translated, it gives CASSPPQQQAQETQYF.

The table lists this clonotype with many counts. The gene calls are TRBV7-6 and TRBJ2-3; D not certain. Germline V gene sequence: CDR1 SGHVS, CDR2 FNYEAQ. With 2 bases removed from V and 5 bases from J, the gap between germline ends came to 14 bases. This CDR3 is 15 amino acids long. CDR3: CASSLKWAREDTQYF. The CDR3 DNA sequence: TGTGCCAGCAGCTTAAAGTGGGCGCGTGAAGATACGCAGTATTTT.